Below, 21 T cell receptor beta chains from the same sample are listed, as sequenced in a study of molecular identifiers for immune sequencing clone quantification. TCRdb called the PCR reads again in MiXCR, with one record for every CDR3 protein. The table records approximately 40,000 distinct CDR3 sequences, approximately 17% of them present only once. The sample consisted of naive CD8+ T cells from blood, with Jurkat cell RNA spiked in. Specified subset: FACS-sorted CD8+CD4-CCR7+CD45RA+ naive T cells. Receptors were obtained from a human donor in good health. Some libraries in this study had Jurkat cell RNA spiked in.

Worth noting for this clonotype: One junction end does not reproduce the germline sequence, and a read error may be involved. The J gene is TRBJ2-1, the V gene TRBV7-9, with 12 positions matching TRBD2. CDR3 length: 15 amino acids. From germline, CDR1 is SEHNR and CDR2 FQNEAQ (reference sequence). CDR3 residues: CASSSGLAGSNEQSF. As DNA, the CDR3 is TGTGCCAGCAGCTCGGGACTAGCGGGCTCTAATGAGCAGTCCTTC. Variable domain in full (rest from reference TRBV7-9 and TRBJ2-1): DTGVSQNPRHKITKRGQNVTFRCDPISEHNRLYWYRQTLGQGPEFLTYFQNEAQLEKSRLLSDRFSAERPKGSFSTLEIQRTEQGDSAMYLCASSSGLAGSNEQSFGPGTRLTVL.

Details on this clonotype: Just one base apart from a much larger clone, this may be a read error. The J gene is TRBJ2-3, the V gene TRBV6-2 or TRBV6-3, with 10 bases that match TRBD1. Per the germline V gene, CDR1 is MNHEY and CDR2 is SVGEGT. The CDR3 extends over 18 amino acids. CDR3 bases: TGTGCCAGCAGTTACGCGCGCCGGGACAGGGGTTTGACAGATACGCGGTATTTT. Translated, it gives CASSYARRDRGLTDTRYF.

This clonotype was detected many times. This chain uses TRBV12-5 with TRBJ2-2; TRBD1 is a possible D gene (6 bases). Germline V gives CDR1 LGHNT, CDR2 FRNRAP. This CDR3 has 15 amino acids. Trimming pared 5 bases from V and 3 bases from J, leaving 13 bases between. The CDR3 sequence is CASGPSDSYTGELFF. As DNA, the CDR3 is TGTGCTAGTGGTCCATCGGACAGCTACACCGGGGAGCTGTTTTTT.

This clonotype was picked up many times. The chain couples TRBV12-3 or TRBV12-4 to TRBJ2-7; 9 bases are shared with TRBD1. The CDR3 is made up of 15 amino acids. V lost 5 bases and J lost 9; bases outside the gene matches: 14. CDR3 DNA: TGTGCCAGCAGTAACAGGGGGCAGCCATTCCAATGGCAGTACTTC. The encoded protein is CASSNRGQPFQWQYF.

This rearrangement joins TRBV5-1 to TRBJ2-1, with unresolved D. The V gene's germline CDR1 is SGHRS and CDR2 YFSETQ. The CDR3 loop spans 16 amino acids. The V and J ends lost 0 bases and 1 base respectively, with 11 bases between them. CDR3 amino acids: CASSLEAVISYNEQFF. As DNA, the CDR3 is TGCGCCAGCAGCTTGGAGGCAGTTATTTCCTACAATGAGCAGTTCTTC.

This clonotype was counted only a few times. The chain uses TRBV10-2 and TRBJ2-7, with D possibly being TRBD2 (6 bases). The CDR3 extends over 17 amino acids. The V end was cut by 6 bases, the J end by 0 bases, with 21 bases between. Germline V gives CDR1 WSHSY, CDR2 SAAADI. The CDR3 loop reads CASRGVWGVDPSYEQYF. The CDR3 DNA is TGCGCCAGCAGGGGGGTTTGGGGGGTCGACCCCTCCTACGAGCAGTACTTC.

This clonotype appeared a few times. The CDR3 sequence is CSVEARNSYNEQFF. As DNA, the CDR3 is TGCAGCGTTGAAGCCCGGAACTCCTACAATGAGCAGTTCTTC. The chain is built from TRBV29-1 and TRBJ2-1; D is unclear. Germline CDR1 and CDR2: SQVTM and ANQGSEA. With 1 base removed from V and 0 bases from J, the gap between germline ends came to 7 bases. The CDR3 is 14 residues long.

The chain joins TRBV12-3 or TRBV12-4 to TRBJ1-2, with D perhaps matching TRBD1 (6 bases). V lost 6 bases, J lost 4 bases, and 15 bases lay in between. The CDR3 is 14 residues long. This chain's CDR3 is CASRGTWGSYGYTF. For the CDR3, the DNA is TGTGCCAGCAGGGGGACATGGGGCAGCTATGGCTACACCTTC.

This clonotype was observed many times. V usage is TRBV6-2 or TRBV6-3 and J usage is TRBJ2-1; the match to TRBD2 covers 8 bases. Germline CDR1 is MNHEY and CDR2 is SVGEGT. J gave up 1 base and V 2 bases, and 10 bases lay outside the gene matches. The CDR3 covers 18 residues. CDR3 nucleotide sequence: TGTGCCAGCAGTTACCGATATCCGGGACTAGGATCCTACAATGAGCAGTTCTTC. Its translation: CASSYRYPGLGSYNEQFF.

Many counts were recorded for this clonotype. The V and J genes are TRBV5-5 and TRBJ2-7, with D tentatively TRBD2 (6 bases). Trimming removed 2 bases from V and 2 bases from J, with 14 bases in between. There are 15 residues in the CDR3. Looked up from germline, CDR1 is SGHKS and CDR2 is YYEKEE (reference sequence). The CDR3 reads CASSFGDFSPYEQYF. The CDR3 nucleotides are TGTGCCAGCAGCTTTGGGGACTTTTCCCCCTACGAGCAGTACTTC.

The CDR3 is CASSPWTGEGTGELFF. The CDR3 DNA is TGTGCCAGCAGCCCATGGACAGGGGAGGGCACCGGGGAGCTGTTTTTT. The gene calls are TRBV9 and TRBJ2-2; 9 bases line up with TRBD1. There are 16 residues in the CDR3. Germline assignment: CDR1 SGDLS and CDR2 YYNGEE. Trimming removed 4 bases from V and 4 bases from J; junction bases left unmatched: 8. Based on the CDR3 plus reference TRBV9 and TRBJ2-2, the full variable domain is DSGVTQTPKHLITATGQRVTLRCSPRSGDLSVYWYQQSLDQGLQFLIQYYNGEERAKGNILERFSAQQFPDLHSELNLSSLELGDSALYFCASSPWTGEGTGELFFGEGSRLTVL.

The table lists this clonotype with many counts. The chain employs TRBV27 and TRBJ1-5; D remains unclear. Per the germline V gene, CDR1 is MNHEY and CDR2 is SMNVEV (reference sequence). V dropped 2 bases and J dropped 1 base, with 6 bases sitting between them. This CDR3 spans 14 amino acids. CDR3 DNA sequence: TGTGCCAGCAGTTTAACGGGGAGCAATCAGCCCCAGCATTTT. Encoded protein: CASSLTGSNQPQHF.

This clonotype has a handful of counts. The genes are TRBV10-1 and TRBJ2-7; tentative D call: TRBD2 (6 bases). The CDR3 is 14 residues long. Looked up from germline, CDR1 is WNHNN and CDR2 is SYGVQD (reference sequence). The germline V and J ends were trimmed by 6 bases and 3 bases, with 15 bases remaining between them. CDR3 loop: CASSPRDSDYEQYF. As DNA, the CDR3 is TGCGCCAGCAGCCCCCGGGACTCTGACTACGAGCAGTACTTC.

This clonotype showed up many times. This rearrangement joins TRBV28 to TRBJ2-1, with 14 bases lining up with TRBD2. CDR3 length equals 18 residues. Germline loops: CDR1 MDHEN, CDR2 SYDVKM. V gave up 3 bases and J gave up 9 bases; unmatched junction bases: 13. Here the CDR3 DNA reads TGTGCCAGCAGTTTCCCCCCCGAGGGGACTAGCGGGAGAAGTGAGCAGTTCTTC. Translated: CASSFPPEGTSGRSEQFF.

To note about this clonotype: This may be a read error, as it is one base from a much larger clone. The chain joins TRBV4-3 to TRBJ2-7; D assignment may be TRBD1 or TRBD2 (5 bases each). The CDR3 covers 13 residues. Per germline, CDR1 LGHNA and CDR2 YSLEER. Written as DNA, the CDR3 is TGCACCAGCAGCCAAGATTCGGGACACGAGCAGTACTTC. As protein: CTSSQDSGHEQYF.

This clonotype was observed a few times. The chain couples TRBV27 to TRBJ2-1; 7 positions agree with TRBD1. This CDR3 is built from 14 residues. Unmatched junction bases numbered 10, after V lost 0 bases and J lost 14 bases. CDR1 and CDR2 (germline): MNHEY, SMNVEV (reference sequence). The CDR3 DNA is TGTGCCAGCAGTTTATCGCGGACACAGGGGATGGAGTTCTTC. Amino acids: CASSLSRTQGMEFF.

Worth noting for this clonotype: The junction shows a germline mismatch at one end, possibly a read error. J is TRBJ2-7 and V is TRBV27, with a tentative D call TRBD1 (5 bases). CDR3 length equals 13 residues. Per the germline V gene, CDR1 is MNHEY and CDR2 is SMNVEV (reference sequence). The CDR3 nucleotides are TGTGTCAGCAGCCCCCAGGGATCCAACGAGCAGTACTTC. Translating gives CVSSPQGSNEQYF.

This clonotype was recorded many times. CDR3 bases: TGCAGCGTGGAGGAAGATACGCAGTATTTT. Its protein is CSVEEDTQYF. V usage is TRBV29-1 and J usage is TRBJ2-3; maybe TRBD2 (5 bases). Between the trimmed V and J ends, which lost 6 bases and 5 bases, there was a span of 6 bases. This CDR3 spans 10 amino acids. Germline assignment: CDR1 SQVTM and CDR2 ANQGSEA.

This clonotype was counted ten times or more. The chain uses TRBV12-3 or TRBV12-4 and TRBJ2-2; 7 bases fit TRBD2. The length of the CDR3 is 14 residues. V shed 8 bases and J 4 bases; nucleotides not matched to a gene: 7. The CDR3, as DNA: TGTGCCAGCGGAGCGGGAATTGGCACCGGGGAGCTGTTTTTT. It codes for CASGAGIGTGELFF.

In this sample, this clonotype turned up many times. The V and J genes are TRBV20-1 and TRBJ2-1, with 10 positions matching TRBD2. Germline loops: CDR1 DFQATT, CDR2 SNEGSKA (reference sequence). Germline trimming cut 5 bases from V and 0 bases from J; bases unmatched to any gene: 10. The CDR3 extends over 17 amino acids. The chain's CDR3 is CSAPPYRLAGSYNEQFF. The CDR3, as DNA: TGCAGTGCTCCTCCGTACCGACTAGCGGGCTCCTACAATGAGCAGTTCTTC.

This clonotype has ten or more counts. The chain joins TRBV6-6 to TRBJ2-7, with D possibly being TRBD2 (6 bases). The CDR3 length is 14 residues. Per germline, CDR1 MNHNY and CDR2 SVGAGI (reference sequence). Trimming removed 5 bases at V and 5 bases at J, with 16 bases between. DNA for the CDR3: TGTGCCAGCAGTGTTCACGGGACTTCGAACGAGCAGTACTTC. Encoded protein: CASSVHGTSNEQYF.